Presented here are 9 T cell receptor beta chains from one specimen sequenced in a study of monozygotic twins with inflammatory bowel disease. TCRdb reprocessed the 5' RACE reads, keeping one entry per CDR3 protein, no DNA. Reported are more than 100,000 distinct CDR3 sequences; the ten largest clones contain more than 1.5%. Input material: blood. The receptors derive from a human donor with ulcerative colitis or Crohn's disease, or a healthy co-twin of an affected twin (not recorded which).

This chain joins TRBV7-2 and TRBJ2-7; TCRdb picks TRBD1, but there is no DNA to check that call. The CDR3 has 14 amino acids. Germline V gene sequence: CDR1 SGHTA, CDR2 FQGNSA. The CDR3 sequence: CASSWDRGEYEQYF.

V usage is TRBV3-1 and J usage is TRBJ2-7. This CDR3 comprises 15 residues. Germline V gene lookup returns CDR1 LGHDT and CDR2 YNNKEL (reference sequence). The CDR3 spells CASSQDLSGAYEQYF.

The chain carries TRBV18 and TRBJ2-1. This CDR3 contains 16 residues. Germline V lookup: CDR1 KGHSH, CDR2 LQKENI. This CDR3 is CASSPPVGSSYNEQFF.

The chain uses TRBV20-1 and TRBJ2-4; TCRdb designates TRBD1, a call that cannot be tested without DNA. This CDR3 has 15 amino acids. The germline gives CDR1 DFQATT, CDR2 SNEGSKA (reference sequence). CDR3 loop: CSASNRQGGKNIQYF.

The chain employs TRBV5-1 and TRBJ2-1; TCRdb calls TRBD2, which cannot be checked without DNA. The germline CDR1 and CDR2 sequences are SGHRS and YFSETQ. This CDR3 region has 16 residues. The CDR3: CASSGGLAGRPVEQFF. Based on the CDR3 plus reference TRBV5-1 and TRBJ2-1, the full variable domain is KAGVTQTPRYLIKTRGQQVTLSCSPISGHRSVSWYQQTPGQGLQFLFEYFSETQRNKGNFPGRFSGRQFSNSRSEMNVSTLELGDSALYLCASSGGLAGRPVEQFFGPGTRLTVL.

V gene TRBV30 combines with J gene TRBJ1-4; with no DNA, the TCRdb D assignment of TRBD1 cannot be verified. Per the germline V gene, CDR1 is GTSNPN and CDR2 is SVGIG (reference sequence). This CDR3 region has 14 residues. The CDR3 reads CAWSIGGENEKLFF.

The genes are TRBV4-3 and TRBJ2-6; with no DNA, the TCRdb D assignment of TRBD2 cannot be verified. This CDR3 is 18 amino acids long. The germline V gene has CDR1 LGHNA and CDR2 YSLEER. This CDR3 is CASSQETPGGPGANVLTF.

The chain couples TRBV9 to TRBJ1-1. Germline-derived CDR1 and CDR2 are SGDLS and YYNGEE. The CDR3 sequence is 17 residues long. Here the CDR3 reads CASSADPSSFMNTEAFF.

V usage is TRBV15 and J usage is TRBJ2-7; TCRdb calls TRBD2, which cannot be checked without DNA. This CDR3 is 13 amino acids long. CDR1 and CDR2 (germline): LNHNV, YYDKDF (reference sequence). The CDR3 reads CATSSRREGEQYF. The complete variable domain, with remaining parts taken from reference TRBV15 and TRBJ2-7, reads DAMVIQNPRYQVTQFGKPVTLSCSQTLNHNVMYWYQQKSSQAPKLLFHYYDKDFNNEADTPDNFQSRRPNTSFCFLDIRSPGLGDTAMYLCATSSRREGEQYFGPGTRLTVT.